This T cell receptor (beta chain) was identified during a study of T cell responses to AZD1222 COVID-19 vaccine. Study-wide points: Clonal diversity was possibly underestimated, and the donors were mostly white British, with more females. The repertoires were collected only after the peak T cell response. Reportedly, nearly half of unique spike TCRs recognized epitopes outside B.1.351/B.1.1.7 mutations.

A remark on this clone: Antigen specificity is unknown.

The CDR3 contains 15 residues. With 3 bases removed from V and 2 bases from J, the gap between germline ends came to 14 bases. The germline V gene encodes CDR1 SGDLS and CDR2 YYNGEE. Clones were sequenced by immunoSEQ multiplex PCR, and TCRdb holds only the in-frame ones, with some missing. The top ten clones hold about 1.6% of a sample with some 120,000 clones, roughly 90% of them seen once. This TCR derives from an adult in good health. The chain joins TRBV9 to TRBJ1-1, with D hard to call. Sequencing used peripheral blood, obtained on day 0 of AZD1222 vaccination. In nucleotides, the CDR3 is TGTGCCAGCAGCGCCGGGGTCAGAATAAACACTGAAGCTTTCTTT. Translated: CASSAGVRINTEAFF.